This T cell receptor (beta chain) derives from a study of T cells in Graves' hyperthyroidism and ophthalmopathy. This CDR3 comprises 15 residues. V was pared by 2 bases and J by 2 bases, with 8 bases of the junction left unmatched. Germline lookup yields CDR1 DFQATT and CDR2 SNEGSKA (reference sequence). Researchers barred patients who had uncontrolled infection, other autoimmune disease, pregnancy or lactation. This clonotype occurred many times. The source material, RNA transcripts, was used to amplify TCR beta CDR3 regions. An initial round of RT-PCR targeting the TCR CDR3 relied on the HTBI primer set. TCRdb recomputed calls from the multiplex PCR reads with MiXCR, one row per CDR3 protein. The sample carries 550,000 to 600,000 distinct CDR3 sequences, 35% to 55% recorded once.

Specimen: peripheral blood or thyroid tissue (not recorded which). This chain connects TRBV20-1 to TRBJ2-7; the match to TRBD1 covers 8 bases. This clonotype was obtained from an adult woman with Graves' disease, either hyperthyroidism or ophthalmopathy (not recorded which). The CDR3 here is CSARPRTGLTYEQYF. Here the CDR3 DNA reads TGCAGTGCTAGACCTCGGACAGGGCTCACCTACGAGCAGTACTTC.